This T cell receptor beta chain emerged from a study of OX40 agonist ivuxolimab in advanced cancers. Overall study: Anti-PD-1, anti-PD-L1 or anti-CTLA-4 therapy given earlier was allowed, and approximately 43% had some.

Germline V CDR1 and CDR2: SGHRS, YFSETQ. The V gene end was trimmed by 7 bases and the J gene end by 0 bases; junction bases not matched to a gene: 3. This CDR3 is 13 amino acids long. Using immunoSEQ multiplex PCR, the repertoire was profiled, and TCRdb retains in-frame clones only, with some absent. The sample yields over 60,000 clones, 90% to 95% seen once. This clonotype was obtained from an adult with an advanced solid tumor such as melanoma, head and neck, liver or kidney cancer. The chain links TRBV5-1 to TRBJ2-7, with 8 bases identical to TRBD1. Sample: CD4+ or CD8+ T cells sorted from blood, taken in a trial of the OX40 agonist ivuxolimab. The CDR3 is CASSDRGSYEQYF. The CDR3 region has the DNA TGCGCCAGCTCCGACAGGGGCTCCTACGAGCAGTACTTC. Looking up the rest from reference TRBV5-1 and TRBJ2-7 gives the full variable domain: KAGVTQTPRYLIKTRGQQVTLSCSPISGHRSVSWYQQTPGQGLQFLFEYFSETQRNKGNFPGRFSGRQFSNSRSEMNVSTLELGDSALYLCASSDRGSYEQYFGPGTRLTVT.